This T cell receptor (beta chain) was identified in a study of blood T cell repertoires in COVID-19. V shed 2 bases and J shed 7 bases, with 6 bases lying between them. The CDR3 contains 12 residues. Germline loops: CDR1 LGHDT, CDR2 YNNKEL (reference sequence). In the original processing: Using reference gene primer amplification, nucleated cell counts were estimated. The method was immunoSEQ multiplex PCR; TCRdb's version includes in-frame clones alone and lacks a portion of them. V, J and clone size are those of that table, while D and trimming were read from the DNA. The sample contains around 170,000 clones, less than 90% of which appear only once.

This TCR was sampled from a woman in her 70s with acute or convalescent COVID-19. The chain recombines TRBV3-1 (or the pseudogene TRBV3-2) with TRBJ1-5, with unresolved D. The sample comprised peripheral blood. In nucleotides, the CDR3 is TGTGCCAGCAGCCAATACGGGCAGCCCCAGCATTTT. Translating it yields CASSQYGQPQHF.